This TCR beta chain stems from a study of beta chain features in type 1 diabetes. General study points: The VDJ junctions of type 1 diabetes patients carried fewer insertions and more deletions. There was a moderate but significant shortening of TCRB CDR3s in all four CD4+ subsets of Type 1 diabetes patients.

A note on this clone: Its antigen is as yet unknown.

With 2 bases removed from V and 2 bases from J, the gap between germline ends came to 13 bases. CDR3 length: 15 residues. Germline V gene data show CDR1 as LNHNV and CDR2 as YYDKDF (reference sequence). Isolated RNA was reverse transcribed in full, so expressed TCRB transcripts were sequenced. Data came from immunoSEQ multiplex PCR; TCRdb stores just in-frame clones and leaves some out. The table shows hundreds of thousands of clones, with under 15% occurring only once. The receptor comes from a man between 18 and 35 years old with type 1 diabetes. This chain connects TRBV15 to TRBJ2-7; no clear D gene. Input material: naive CD4+ T cells from blood. This CDR3 reads CATSRPPVGPYEQYF. The CDR3 DNA follows: TGTGCCACCAGCAGACCCCCTGTCGGTCCCTACGAGCAGTACTTC.